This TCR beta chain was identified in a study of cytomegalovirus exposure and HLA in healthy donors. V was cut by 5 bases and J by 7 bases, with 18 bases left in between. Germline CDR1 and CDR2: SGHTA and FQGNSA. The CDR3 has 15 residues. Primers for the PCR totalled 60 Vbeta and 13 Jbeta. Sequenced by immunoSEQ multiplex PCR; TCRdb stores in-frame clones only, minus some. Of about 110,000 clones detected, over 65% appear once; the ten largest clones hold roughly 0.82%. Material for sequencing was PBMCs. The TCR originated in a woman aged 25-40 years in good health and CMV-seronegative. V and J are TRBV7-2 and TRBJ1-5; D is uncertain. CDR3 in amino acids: CASSLGEGAGQPQHF. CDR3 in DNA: TGTGCCAGCAGCCTTGGGGAGGGAGCTGGGCAGCCCCAGCATTTT.